The 5 T cell receptor beta chains listed next were all sequenced from one sample in a study of T cells after posttransplantation cyclophosphamide. TCRdb's copy holds only in-frame clones and misses some; the assay was immunoSEQ multiplex PCR. The data hold about 14,000 clones, with roughly 71% observed a single time. The source material was memory CD4+ T cells sorted from PBMCs. The source is a man in his fifties or sixties.

V is TRBV5-4 and J is TRBJ2-1; weak D call: TRBD2 (5 bases). The length of the CDR3 is 15 residues. Trimming removed 4 bases at V and 7 bases at J, with 18 bases between. Germline V gene lookup returns CDR1 SGHNT and CDR2 YYREEE (reference sequence). CDR3 loop: CASSLQYATGNEQFF. The CDR3 region has the DNA TGTGCCAGCAGCCTCCAATACGCAACGGGGAATGAGCAGTTCTTC.

The chain links TRBV4-3 to TRBJ1-3, with TRBD1 matching 7 bases. Trimming removed 3 bases from V and 4 bases from J; junction bases left unmatched: 12. The CDR3 contains 17 residues. Germline V lookup: CDR1 LGHNA, CDR2 YSLEER. The DNA of the CDR3 is TGCGCCAGCAGCCAGAGCGCAGGGGGTGCAAAAGGAAACACCATATATTTT. Its protein product is CASSQSAGGAKGNTIYF.

This rearrangement joins TRBV7-3 to TRBJ1-1; D is unclear. V lost 3 bases and J 7 bases, leaving 15 bases between the germline ends. Germline CDR1 and CDR2: SGHTA and FQGTGA. The CDR3 sequence is 14 residues long. DNA for the CDR3: TGTGCCAGCAGCTTTTCATCCGGAGGTGGTGAAGCTTTCTTT. It specifies CASSFSSGGGEAFF.

The chain employs TRBV28 and TRBJ1-6; a weak D match, TRBD1 (6 bases). V lost 6 bases and J lost 9, with 12 bases in between. CDR3 length: 13 residues. Germline CDR1 MDHEN, CDR2 SYDVKM. CDR3 loop: CASREQGRSPLHF. For the CDR3, the DNA is TGTGCCAGCAGGGAACAGGGTCGTTCACCCCTCCACTTT.

CDR3 in amino acids: CASSSTGLGTLHF. CDR3 nucleotide sequence: TGTGCCAGCAGCTCAACAGGGCTGGGAACCCTCCACTTT. The chain couples TRBV7-9 to TRBJ1-6; maybe TRBD1 (6 bases). CDR3 length: 13 residues. V dropped 4 bases and J dropped 14 bases, with 15 bases sitting between them. CDR1 and CDR2 (germline): SEHNR, FQNEAQ (reference sequence).